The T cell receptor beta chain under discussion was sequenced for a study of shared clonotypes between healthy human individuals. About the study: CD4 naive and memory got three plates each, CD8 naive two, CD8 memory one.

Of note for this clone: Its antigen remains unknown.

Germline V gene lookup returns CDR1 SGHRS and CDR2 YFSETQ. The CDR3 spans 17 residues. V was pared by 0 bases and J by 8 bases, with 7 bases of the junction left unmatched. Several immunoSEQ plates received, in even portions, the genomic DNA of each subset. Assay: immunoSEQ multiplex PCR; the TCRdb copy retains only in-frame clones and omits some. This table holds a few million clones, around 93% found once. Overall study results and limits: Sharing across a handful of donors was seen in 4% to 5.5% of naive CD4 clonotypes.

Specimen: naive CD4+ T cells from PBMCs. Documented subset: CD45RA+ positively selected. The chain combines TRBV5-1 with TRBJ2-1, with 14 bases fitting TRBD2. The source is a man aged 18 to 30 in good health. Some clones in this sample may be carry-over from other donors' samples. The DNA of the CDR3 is TGCGCCAGCAGCTTGGGACTAGCGGGAGGGCAGAGCCATGAGCAGTTCTTC. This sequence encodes CASSLGLAGGQSHEQFF.